Reported below is one T cell receptor beta chain. Antigen: not known. The data originate from a study of Ad26.COV2.S vaccination and SARS-CoV-2 variants. The treatment here: roughly 20 received Ad26.COV2.S at low or high dose, single or two shots; five or six received placebo; per-sample allocation not given. Samples came from day 63 after the first vaccine or placebo injection. Study results and limitations: Vaccine recipients and placebo recipients showed similar non-spike TCR breadth.

This CDR3 region has 13 residues. Germline values: CDR1 LGHNA, CDR2 YNFKEQ. The V end was cut by 4 bases, the J end by 5 bases, with 11 bases between. The method was immunoSEQ multiplex PCR; TCRdb's version includes in-frame clones alone and lacks a portion of them. This sample yields around 270,000 clones, of which roughly 85% are seen a single time; 2.5% to 3.5% belongs to the top ten. J is TRBJ2-5 and V is TRBV4-2; D call uncertain. Sequences were derived from peripheral blood, sampled in a trial of Ad26.COV2.S vaccine versus placebo. The TCR originated in a person between 18 and 60 years old who received the Ad26.COV2.S COVID-19 vaccine or a placebo. CDR3 amino acids: CASSPSHGETQYF. Here the CDR3 DNA reads TGTGCCAGCAGCCCTTCGCACGGGGAGACCCAGTACTTC.